The rows below give T cell receptor beta chains drawn from one sample of a study of T cell responses to AZD1222 COVID-19 vaccine. Generated by immunoSEQ multiplex PCR, the TCRdb table keeps only in-frame clones and is missing some. The sample carries over 100,000 clones, 65% to 90% recorded once. The sample in question was peripheral blood, obtained 28 days after the second dose of the MenACWY control vaccine. Receptors were obtained from an adult who received the MenACWY meningococcal vaccine as a control. CDR3s include the opening cysteine and the closing phenylalanine or tryptophan. Each record gives: CDR3 length, V gene, J gene, CDR3 protein.

14	TRBV6-1	TRBJ1-2	CASSEAGGEYGYTF
18	TRBV7-2	TRBJ2-5	CASSFIFHGQGKRETQYF
14	TRBV5-6	TRBJ1-2	CASSLQGLRYGYTF
16	TRBV15	TRBJ1-2	CATSRDGAGPLYGYTF
14	TRBV6-5	TRBJ1-1	CASSSTPWETEAFF
15	TRBV6-1	TRBJ1-5	CASSEGAGGNQPQHF
15	TRBV5-4	TRBJ2-7	CASSWGATANYEQYF
15	TRBV19	TRBJ1-1	CASSNFRGGGSEAFF
16	TRBV19	TRBJ1-5	CAASTGVLGSNQPQHF
16	TRBV11-3	TRBJ2-1	CASSFLSASTEVEQFF
14	TRBV28	TRBJ1-1	CASRRDRVFAEAFF
16	TRBV28	TRBJ1-5	CASSLNRGSGNQPQHF
15	TRBV24-1	TRBJ1-1	CATSDPGQGDTEAFF
13	TRBV7-2	TRBJ1-1	CASSNVRNTEAFF
19	TRBV7-2	TRBJ2-5	CASSLDGRRDSLIRETQYF
16	TRBV27	TRBJ2-1	CASRPGRRDTYNEQFF
14	TRBV19	TRBJ1-5	CASSTHRDNQPQHF
14	TRBV4-1	TRBJ1-2	CASSQDRGQGPHTF
13	TRBV7-2	TRBJ1-4	CASSLQGREKLFF
14	TRBV5-1	TRBJ1-1	CASSLGRPNTEAFF
15	TRBV29-1	TRBJ2-7	CSVEGHRGDGYEQYF
16	TRBV7-9	TRBJ1-5	CASSLGSGTVNQPQHF